This TCR beta chain was sequenced during a study of OX40 agonist ivuxolimab in advanced cancers. Study-level background: Patients receiving dose escalation had hepatocellular carcinoma, melanoma, renal cell or head and neck cancer.

Here immunoSEQ multiplex PCR was the method, and the copy in TCRdb shows in-frame clones only, minus some. The sample carries around 46,000 clones, 84% recorded once. There are 12 residues in the CDR3. Germline V CDR1 and CDR2: SSHAT, FNYEAQ (reference sequence). Study-level results: Specificity for antigen went undetermined in the expanded peripheral T cells.

To note about this clone: Its antigen is as yet unknown. Its ends do not fully match the called genes, so a read error is possible.

The sequence derives from an adult with an advanced solid tumor such as melanoma, head and neck, liver or kidney cancer. The material was CD4+ or CD8+ T cells sorted from blood, obtained in a trial of the OX40 agonist ivuxolimab. The chain joins TRBV7-7 to TRBJ1-5, with unresolved D. DNA of the CDR3: TGTGCTAGCAGCTTTCGACATCAGCCCCAGCATTTT. Translated: CASSFRHQPQHF.